The rows below give T cell receptor beta chains drawn from one sample of a study of blood T cell repertoires in COVID-19. Clones were sequenced by immunoSEQ multiplex PCR, and TCRdb holds only the in-frame ones, with some missing. The profile shows 150,000 to 200,000 clones, 60% to 80% of them singletons. The sequenced sample was PBMCs or T cells enriched from blood (not recorded which). Receptors were obtained from a woman in her forties or fifties who had recovered from COVID-19. CDR3s include the opening cysteine and the closing phenylalanine or tryptophan. A D gene is named only where the DNA matches it firmly.

D	J	V	CDR3	DNA
TRBD1	TRBJ2-1	TRBV19	CASRRDRVSDEQFF	TGTGCCAGTAGGCGAGACAGGGTAAGCGATGAGCAGTTCTTC
.	TRBJ2-7	TRBV4-3	CASSQDRDTTYEQYF	TGCGCCAGCAGCCAAGATCGGGACACTACCTACGAGCAGTACTTC
TRBD2	TRBJ2-1	TRBV24-1	CATSDAPTSGRASQFF	TGTGCCACCAGTGATGCCCCGACTAGCGGGAGGGCCTCGCAGTTCTTC
TRBD2	TRBJ2-2	TRBV5-1	CASSPVLSGRADGELFF	TGCGCCAGCAGTCCCGTACTTAGCGGGAGAGCGGACGGGGAGCTGTTTTTT
TRBD1	TRBJ1-1	TRBV15	CATSSPGQGNTEAFF	TGTGCCACCAGCTCACCGGGACAGGGGAACACTGAAGCTTTCTTT
TRBD1	TRBJ2-5	TRBV14	CASSQVRGTAQETQYF	TGTGCCAGCAGCCAAGTTAGGGGGACAGCGCAAGAGACCCAGTACTTC
.	TRBJ2-5	TRBV18	CASSPLGQGTQETQYF	TGTGCCAGCTCACCATTGGGGCAGGGGACACAAGAGACCCAGTACTTC
.	TRBJ2-2	TRBV18	CASSPDRLAVTGELFF	TGTGCCAGCTCACCCGATAGGTTGGCGGTCACCGGGGAGCTGTTTTTT
.	TRBJ1-2	TRBV4-2	CASSQNSLRGYTF	TGTGCCAGCAGCCAAAACAGTTTGCGTGGCTACACCTTC
.	TRBJ2-7	TRBV2	CASGAGRHSYEQYF	TGTGCCAGCGGGGCTGGCAGGCACTCCTACGAGCAGTACTTC
TRBD1	TRBJ1-3	TRBV9	CASSPGGSGNTIYF	TGTGCCAGCAGCCCAGGGGGCTCTGGAAACACCATATATTTT
.	TRBJ2-3	TRBV7-8	CASSLSGGADTQYF	TGTGCCAGCAGCCTATCGGGGGGCGCAGATACGCAGTATTTT
TRBD2	TRBJ2-5	TRBV3-1/TRBV3-2	CASSQTSGSPRETQYF	TGTGCCAGCAGCCAAACTAGCGGGAGTCCGCGGGAGACCCAGTACTTC
TRBD2	TRBJ2-3	TRBV7-3	CASSSYPGTKYF	TGTGCCAGCAGCTCGTATCCCGGGACTAAATATTTT
TRBD1	TRBJ1-2	TRBV28	CASRLLTGVKNGYTF	TGTGCCAGCAGGCTCCTGACAGGGGTGAAAAATGGCTACACCTTC
TRBD1	TRBJ2-7	TRBV30	CAWTPGTAIYEQYF	TGTGCCTGGACACCCGGGACAGCGATCTACGAGCAGTACTTC
TRBD2	TRBJ2-7	TRBV27	CASSREDKDYEQYF	TGTGCCAGCAGCCGGGAGGATAAGGACTACGAGCAGTACTTC
.	TRBJ2-7	TRBV18	CASSSDRTSYEQYF	TGTGCCAGCTCTAGCGACAGGACTTCCTACGAGCAGTACTTC
TRBD1	TRBJ2-7	TRBV28	CASSPWTGGRYEQYF	TGTGCCAGCAGTCCTTGGACAGGGGGCAGGTACGAGCAGTACTTC
TRBD1	TRBJ1-2	TRBV18	CASSPQAGGYGYTF	TGTGCCAGCTCACCACAGGCAGGGGGCTATGGCTACACCTTC
.	TRBJ2-1	TRBV20-1	CSASPFEQFF	TGCAGTGCTAGTCCCTTTGAGCAGTTCTTC
.	TRBJ2-1	TRBV4-1	CASSQDLNEQFF	TGCGCCAGCAGCCAAGATCTCAATGAGCAGTTCTTC
.	TRBJ1-1	TRBV7-3	CASSRDSNTEAFF	TGTGCCAGCAGCCGTGACAGCAACACTGAAGCTTTCTTT
TRBD1	TRBJ1-2	TRBV28	CASSLSGTGGAVSYTF	TGTGCCAGCAGTTTATCCGGGACAGGGGGCGCGGTTAGCTACACCTTC